These T cell receptor beta chains were read from a single sample in a study of persistence of HIV-infected CD4 T cells. No antigen is known for these receptors. This table comes from immunoSEQ multiplex PCR, and its TCRdb copy is limited to in-frame clones, with some not included. Of approximately 45,000 clones listed, less than 90% are singletons. Sequences were derived from CD4+ T cells sorted from PBMCs after roughly 20-hour stimulation, sampled from a patient who received antiretroviral therapy. Every receptor here comes from an adult woman with HIV who was CMV-seropositive. Each CDR3 is given with its conserved first and last residue. The D gene is left open where the match is weak. A row's size may be missing; if present it is once, few, many or a size class.

d_gene	j_gene	v_gene	abundance	CDR3aa	CDR3nt
TRBD1	TRBJ1-1	TRBV10-1	-	CASSESGQGATEAFF	TGCGCCAGCAGTGAGTCCGGACAGGGGGCCACTGAAGCTTTCTTT
-	TRBJ2-2	TRBV25-1	once	CASRGTGNTGELFF	TGTGCCAGCCGAGGGACGGGGAACACCGGGGAGCTGTTTTTT
-	TRBJ2-3	TRBV19	-	CASSGRVRGDTQYF	TGTGCCAGTAGCGGGAGAGTTAGGGGAGATACGCAGTATTTT
-	TRBJ1-5	TRBV19	few	CASSISPSELNQPQHF	TGTGCCAGTAGTATTAGCCCCAGCGAGCTAAATCAGCCCCAGCATTTT
-	TRBJ1-1	TRBV19	-	CASSMKGTEAFF	TGTGCCAGTAGTATGAAGGGCACTGAAGCTTTCTTT
-	TRBJ1-2	TRBV6-5	-	CASRYGQELQNYGYTF	TGTGCCAGCAGGTACGGCCAGGAACTTCAAAACTATGGCTACACCTTC
-	TRBJ2-1	TRBV10-1	-	CASGGDFGQFF	TGCGCCAGCGGAGGGGATTTTGGGCAGTTCTTC
TRBD1	TRBJ2-3	TRBV29-1	-	CSVSTGTGFGDTQYF	TGCAGCGTTTCCACCGGGACAGGGTTTGGAGATACGCAGTATTTT
-	TRBJ1-1	TRBV5-1	-	CASSWILPGVEAFF	TGCGCCAGCAGCTGGATCCTCCCAGGGGTTGAAGCTTTCTTT
TRBD2	TRBJ2-5	TRBV7-7	-	CASSRLTSGGAETQYF	TGTGCCAGCAGCCGACTAACTAGCGGGGGGGCGGAGACCCAGTACTTC
-	TRBJ1-1	TRBV6-1	-	CASKGGNTEAFF	TGTGCCAGCAAGGGAGGGAACACTGAAGCTTTCTTT
-	TRBJ2-1	TRBV7-8	-	CASSLDLFHEQFF	TGTGCCAGCAGCTTGGACCTCTTTCATGAGCAGTTCTTC
TRBD1	TRBJ1-6	TRBV18	-	CASSRRVGTANSPLHF	TGTGCCAGCTCGCGCCGGGTAGGGACAGCGAATTCACCCCTCCACTTT
-	TRBJ2-7	TRBV13	-	CASSTQGGSSEQYF	TGTGCCAGCAGCACACAGGGTGGGAGTTCCGAGCAGTACTTC
TRBD2	TRBJ2-1	TRBV11-3	-	CASSLGGGAVNEQFF	TGTGCCAGCAGCTTAGGCGGGGGGGCCGTGAATGAGCAGTTCTTC
-	TRBJ1-1	TRBV3-1/TRBV3-2	-	CASSQESSSHAPNTEAFF	TGTGCCAGCAGCCAAGAATCCTCGTCTCATGCCCCGAACACTGAAGCTTTCTTT
TRBD1	TRBJ1-2	TRBV3-1/TRBV3-2	-	CASSQDRGSFYGYTF	TGTGCCAGCAGCCAGGACAGGGGGAGCTTCTATGGCTACACCTTC
-	TRBJ1-3	TRBV7-9	-	CASSLSAVLRSGNTIYF	TGTGCCAGCAGCTTATCGGCAGTCCTAAGATCTGGAAACACCATATATTTT
TRBD1	TRBJ2-6	TRBV7-9	-	CASSPDRGKGANVLTF	TGTGCCAGCAGTCCTGACAGGGGAAAGGGGGCCAACGTCCTGACTTTC
-	TRBJ2-1	TRBV5-5	-	CASGAGPHNEQFF	TGTGCCAGCGGGGCAGGCCCCCACAATGAGCAGTTCTTC
-	TRBJ1-2	TRBV5-6	-	CASSLAAGSGGYTF	TGTGCCAGCAGCTTGGCCGCGGGGTCTGGTGGCTACACCTTC
-	TRBJ1-4	TRBV30	-	CAWSAPRFATNEKLFF	TGTGCCTGGAGTGCCCCCCGGTTTGCAACTAATGAAAAACTGTTTTTT
-	TRBJ2-3	TRBV6-5	-	CASRAADTQYF	TGTGCCAGCAGGGCGGCAGATACGCAGTATTTT
TRBD1	TRBJ1-2	TRBV2	-	CASKDREYGYTF	TGTGCCAGTAAAGACAGGGAATATGGCTACACCTTC
-	TRBJ2-7	TRBV25-1	-	CASSEWGDRAYEQYF	TGTGCCAGCAGTGAATGGGGGGACAGAGCCTACGAGCAGTACTTC
-	TRBJ1-2	TRBV30	-	CAWSVQGPGYTF	TGTGCCTGGAGTGTTCAGGGCCCTGGCTACACCTTC
-	TRBJ2-2	TRBV5-1	-	CASTIIRDTTGELFF	TGCGCCAGCACCATCATCCGGGACACCACCGGGGAGCTGTTTTTT
-	TRBJ1-2	TRBV9	once	CASSVGGLLEGYTF	TGTGCCAGCAGCGTAGGGGGTCTCCTAGAAGGCTACACCTTC
-	TRBJ2-1	TRBV7-6	-	CASSLLSGSSYNEQFF	TGTGCCAGCAGCTTACTGAGCGGCAGCTCCTACAATGAGCAGTTCTTC
TRBD1	TRBJ2-2	TRBV7-7	-	CASSQRTGGTGELFF	TGTGCTAGCAGCCAGCGGACAGGGGGCACCGGGGAGCTGTTTTTT
-	TRBJ1-6	TRBV3-1/TRBV3-2	-	CASSQGLRPSPLHF	TGTGCCAGCAGCCAAGGGCTACGTCCTTCACCCCTCCACTTT
-	TRBJ1-4	TRBV6-5	-	CASSYGQHNEKLFF	TGTGCCAGCAGTTACGGTCAGCATAATGAAAAACTGTTTTTT
-	TRBJ1-3	TRBV28	-	CASSLSLGSSGNTIYF	TGTGCCAGCAGTTTATCCCTAGGGAGCTCTGGAAACACCATATATTTT
-	TRBJ2-1	TRBV3-1/TRBV3-2	-	CASSFQRNEQFF	TGTGCCAGCAGCTTTCAGCGGAATGAGCAGTTCTTC
-	TRBJ2-5	TRBV27	few	CASSTQGQETQYF	TGTGCCAGCAGTACGCAGGGGCAAGAGACCCAGTACTTC
-	TRBJ2-1	TRBV5-5	-	CASSSILDSLSYNEQFF	TGTGCCAGCAGTTCTATTCTCGACAGTCTATCCTACAATGAGCAGTTCTTC
TRBD2	TRBJ2-1	TRBV24-1	-	CATSDLTSGDQASNEQFF	TGTGCCACCAGTGATTTGACTAGCGGGGACCAGGCCTCGAATGAGCAGTTCTTC
-	TRBJ1-3	TRBV7-9	-	CASSYDRNSGNTIYF	TGTGCCAGCAGCTACGACAGGAACTCTGGAAACACCATATATTTT
TRBD1	TRBJ2-1	TRBV5-1	-	CASSPQGQGSNEQFF	TGCGCCAGCAGCCCTCAGGGACAGGGTTCCAATGAGCAGTTCTTC
-	TRBJ1-5	TRBV5-6	few	CASSRSASNQPQHF	TGTGCCAGCAGCAGGTCAGCTAGCAATCAGCCCCAGCATTTT